Below, 23 T cell receptor beta chains from the same sample are listed, as sequenced in a study of T cells expressing NK-cell markers. With the 5' RACE reads reprocessed, TCRdb shows one record per CDR3 protein and no DNA. This table lists some 460,000 distinct CDR3 sequences. The sequencing sample was made of blood T cells: a sorted CD56 or NKG2C T cell subset, CD4+ or CD8+ T cells, or bulk PBMC T cells (not recorded which). These receptors all come from a woman between 50 and 59 years old in good health.

The chain couples TRBV27 to TRBJ2-1. This CDR3 has 12 residues. CDR1 and CDR2 from the germline V gene are MNHEY and SMNVEV (reference sequence). CDR3 in amino acids: CASSRGRGEQFF.

The CDR3 reads CASSYWASGGTGEQFF. This chain joins TRBV6-5 and TRBJ2-1; TCRdb reports TRBD2, a call that lacks DNA to check it against. The CDR3 extends over 16 amino acids. The germline V gene has CDR1 MNHEY and CDR2 SVGAGI.

The genes are TRBV9 and TRBJ2-3; TCRdb reports TRBD2, a call that lacks DNA to check it against. The CDR3 covers 16 residues. The germline gives CDR1 SGDLS, CDR2 YYNGEE. This chain's CDR3 is CASSVRASETTDTQYF. Complete variable domain (other parts from reference TRBV9 and TRBJ2-3): DSGVTQTPKHLITATGQRVTLRCSPRSGDLSVYWYQQSLDQGLQFLIQYYNGEERAKGNILERFSAQQFPDLHSELNLSSLELGDSALYFCASSVRASETTDTQYFGPGTRLTVL.

This chain joins TRBV10-3 and TRBJ2-3; there is no DNA to check the TCRdb D call of TRBD1. This CDR3 comprises 14 residues. The germline V gene has CDR1 ENHRY and CDR2 SYGVKD. The CDR3 here is CAISIGQGTDTQYF.

The chain carries TRBV9 and TRBJ1-6; TCRdb's assignment of TRBD1 cannot be checked, as there is no DNA. CDR3 length: 15 amino acids. Germline loops: CDR1 SGDLS, CDR2 YYNGEE. CDR3 sequence: CASSVRWDINSPLHF. Supplemented by reference TRBV9 and TRBJ1-6, the full variable domain reads DSGVTQTPKHLITATGQRVTLRCSPRSGDLSVYWYQQSLDQGLQFLIQYYNGEERAKGNILERFSAQQFPDLHSELNLSSLELGDSALYFCASSVRWDINSPLHFGNGTRLTVT.

The chain combines TRBV19 with TRBJ2-1; as DNA is missing, the TRBD2 call by TCRdb cannot be tested. The germline V gene encodes CDR1 LNHDA and CDR2 SQIVND (reference sequence). This CDR3 has 17 amino acids. CDR3 in amino acids: CASKGAGGPSSYNEQFF.

This chain links TRBV9 with TRBJ2-2; TCRdb's D call of TRBD2 is untestable without DNA. CDR1 is SGDLS, CDR2 YYNGEE, per germline. The CDR3 is made up of 15 amino acids. CDR3 amino acids: CASSVETSHTGELFF.

This chain links TRBV14 with TRBJ1-1. Per germline, CDR1 SGHDN and CDR2 FVKESK. The CDR3 runs to 13 residues. The CDR3 reads CASSQDAPTEAFF.

The V call is TRBV5-1, the J call TRBJ2-1; TCRdb gives TRBD1 as the D gene, but with no DNA this cannot be confirmed. Germline V gives CDR1 SGHRS, CDR2 YFSETQ. The CDR3 runs 15 residues. The CDR3 sequence is CASSLVQEAYNEQFF.

The chain joins TRBV20-1 to TRBJ2-2; TCRdb lists TRBD1, though no DNA is available to test this call. Germline assignment: CDR1 DFQATT and CDR2 SNEGSKA (reference sequence). This CDR3 spans 14 amino acids. The CDR3 here is CSVPQRQNTGELFF.

This chain's CDR3 is CASSVSVGTGGETQYF. V and J are TRBV9 and TRBJ2-5; the TCRdb call, TRBD1, lacks DNA for checking. From germline, CDR1 is SGDLS and CDR2 YYNGEE. The length of the CDR3 is 16 residues.

The chain couples TRBV9 to TRBJ2-4; TCRdb's D gene call, TRBD1, goes unchecked for lack of DNA. The CDR3 consists of 15 residues. CDR1 and CDR2 (germline): SGDLS, YYNGEE. The CDR3: CASSVEGGRRSIQYF.

J is TRBJ2-5 and V is TRBV20-1; TCRdb's assignment of TRBD1 cannot be checked, as there is no DNA. This CDR3 has 15 residues. CDR1 and CDR2 from the germline V gene are DFQATT and SNEGSKA (reference sequence). CDR3 amino acids: CSARDVSTGQETQYF.

This chain uses TRBV20-1 with TRBJ2-4. CDR1 DFQATT and CDR2 SNEGSKA come from the germline V gene (reference sequence). This CDR3 contains 13 residues. CDR3 in amino acids: CSGSRLAKNIQYF.

This chain connects TRBV6-5 to TRBJ2-7. The CDR3 loop spans 15 amino acids. Germline V gene lookup returns CDR1 MNHEY and CDR2 SVGAGI. This chain's CDR3 is CASRRLAQGPYEQYF.

The J gene is TRBJ2-3, the V gene TRBV20-1; TCRdb lists TRBD1, though no DNA is available to test this call. The CDR3 contains 12 residues. Germline assignment: CDR1 DFQATT and CDR2 SNEGSKA (reference sequence). The CDR3 protein is CSASPRGSTQYF.

The V and J genes are TRBV27 and TRBJ2-1; the D call from TCRdb, TRBD1, cannot be confirmed without DNA. The CDR3 spans 14 residues. The V gene's germline CDR1 is MNHEY and CDR2 SMNVEV (reference sequence). The CDR3: CASSIFQGAHVQFF.

The chain couples TRBV6-1 to TRBJ2-3; TCRdb names TRBD1, which stays unverified in the absence of DNA. CDR3 length equals 12 residues. CDR1 MNHNS and CDR2 SASEGT come from the germline V gene. CDR3 region: CASGGVPDTQYF.

V is TRBV4-2 and J is TRBJ2-1; with no DNA, the TCRdb D assignment of TRBD2 cannot be verified. Germline assignment: CDR1 LGHNA and CDR2 YNFKEQ. CDR3 length: 16 amino acids. The CDR3 here is CASSARGLPNDNEQFF.

The rearrangement uses TRBV20-1 and TRBJ1-4; there is no DNA to check the TCRdb D call of TRBD1. From germline, CDR1 is DFQATT and CDR2 SNEGSKA (reference sequence). The CDR3 has 16 amino acids. CDR3 sequence reads: CRALQTRGTVKEKLFF.

The chain uses TRBV7-2 and TRBJ2-1. Germline V gene data show CDR1 as SGHTA and CDR2 as FQGNSA. This CDR3 is built from 12 residues. CDR3: CASTEAVGRPFF.

The chain joins TRBV4-1 to TRBJ2-1; checking the TCRdb D call of TRBD1 is not possible without DNA. Germline V gives CDR1 MGHRA, CDR2 YSYEKL. The CDR3 loop spans 12 amino acids. The chain's CDR3 is CASSQTGTEQFF.

This chain joins TRBV5-1 and TRBJ2-2; TCRdb's assignment of TRBD2 cannot be checked, as there is no DNA. Germline loops: CDR1 SGHRS, CDR2 YFSETQ. The CDR3 extends over 16 amino acids. CDR3 sequence: CASSLVPSGNTGELFF. Complete variable domain (other parts from reference TRBV5-1 and TRBJ2-2): KAGVTQTPRYLIKTRGQQVTLSCSPISGHRSVSWYQQTPGQGLQFLFEYFSETQRNKGNFPGRFSGRQFSNSRSEMNVSTLELGDSALYLCASSLVPSGNTGELFFGEGSRLTVL.